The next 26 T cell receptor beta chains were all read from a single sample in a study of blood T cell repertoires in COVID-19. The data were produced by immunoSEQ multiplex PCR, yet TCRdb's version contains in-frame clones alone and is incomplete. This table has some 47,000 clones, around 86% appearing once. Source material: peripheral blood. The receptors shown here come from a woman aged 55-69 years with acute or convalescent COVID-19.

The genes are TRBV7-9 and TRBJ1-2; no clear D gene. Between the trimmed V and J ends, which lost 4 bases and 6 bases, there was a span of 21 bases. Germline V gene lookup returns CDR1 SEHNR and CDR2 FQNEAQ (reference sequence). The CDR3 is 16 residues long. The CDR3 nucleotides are TGTGCCAGCAGCTCAAGTCGCAGAGGGTACGTGGATGGCTACACCTTC. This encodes CASSSSRRGYVDGYTF.

DNA of the CDR3: TGCGCCAGCACTGAAAAACACCTAGCGGGAGACCAAGAGACCCAGTACTTC. Protein product: CASTEKHLAGDQETQYF. The gene calls are TRBV10-2 and TRBJ2-5, with 10 positions matching TRBD2. Germline assignment: CDR1 WSHSY and CDR2 SAAADI. The CDR3 totals 17 residues. V lost 7 bases and J lost 0; bases outside the gene matches: 11.

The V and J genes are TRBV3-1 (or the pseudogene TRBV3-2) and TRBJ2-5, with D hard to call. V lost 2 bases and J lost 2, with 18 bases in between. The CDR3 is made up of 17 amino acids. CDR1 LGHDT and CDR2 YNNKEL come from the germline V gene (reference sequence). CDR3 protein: CASSQSRFRTEQETQYF. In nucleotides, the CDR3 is TGTGCCAGCAGCCAATCCAGGTTTAGAACCGAGCAAGAGACCCAGTACTTC.

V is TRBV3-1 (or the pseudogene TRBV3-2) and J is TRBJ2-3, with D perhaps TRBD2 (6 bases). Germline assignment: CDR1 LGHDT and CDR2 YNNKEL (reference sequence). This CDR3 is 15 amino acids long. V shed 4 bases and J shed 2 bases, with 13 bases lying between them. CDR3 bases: TGTGCCAGCAGCCGCCTGACTAGACTCACAGATACGCAGTATTTT. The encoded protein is CASSRLTRLTDTQYF.

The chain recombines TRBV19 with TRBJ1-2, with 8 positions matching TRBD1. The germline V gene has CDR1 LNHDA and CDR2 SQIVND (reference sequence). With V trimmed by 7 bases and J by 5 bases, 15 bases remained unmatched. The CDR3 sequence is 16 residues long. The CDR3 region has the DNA TGTGCCAGTACCACGAAAGGACAGGGAGGATTTTATGGCTACACCTTC. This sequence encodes CASTTKGQGGFYGYTF.

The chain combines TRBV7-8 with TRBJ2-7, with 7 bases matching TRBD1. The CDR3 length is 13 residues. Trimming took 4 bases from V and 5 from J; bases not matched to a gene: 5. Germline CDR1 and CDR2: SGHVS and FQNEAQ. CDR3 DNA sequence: TGTGCCAGCAGCTCCACAGGGGCCCACGAGCAGTACTTC. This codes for CASSSTGAHEQYF.

CDR3 sequence reads: CASSQTGTGNSPLHF. CDR3 coding DNA: TGCGCCAGCAGCCAGACCGGGACAGGGAATTCACCCCTCCACTTT. The chain uses TRBV4-1 and TRBJ1-6; 9 bases map to TRBD1. V dropped 3 bases and J dropped 7; count of bases not matched to a gene: 4. CDR3 size: 15 residues. CDR1 and CDR2 (germline): MGHRA, YSYEKL.

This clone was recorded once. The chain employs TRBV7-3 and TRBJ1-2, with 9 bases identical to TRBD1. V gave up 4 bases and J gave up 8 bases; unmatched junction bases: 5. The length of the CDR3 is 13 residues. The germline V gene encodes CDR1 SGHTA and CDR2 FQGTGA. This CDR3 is CASSYTGGAGYTF. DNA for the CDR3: TGTGCCAGCAGCTATACAGGGGGCGCGGGCTACACCTTC.

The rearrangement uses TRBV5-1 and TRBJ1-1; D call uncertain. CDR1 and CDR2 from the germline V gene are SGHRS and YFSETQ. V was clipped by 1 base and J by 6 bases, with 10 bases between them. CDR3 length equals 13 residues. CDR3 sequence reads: CASSLNFRAEAFF. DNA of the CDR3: TGCGCCAGCAGCTTGAATTTCCGTGCTGAAGCTTTCTTT. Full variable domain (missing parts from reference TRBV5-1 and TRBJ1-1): KAGVTQTPRYLIKTRGQQVTLSCSPISGHRSVSWYQQTPGQGLQFLFEYFSETQRNKGNFPGRFSGRQFSNSRSEMNVSTLELGDSALYLCASSLNFRAEAFFGQGTRLTVV.

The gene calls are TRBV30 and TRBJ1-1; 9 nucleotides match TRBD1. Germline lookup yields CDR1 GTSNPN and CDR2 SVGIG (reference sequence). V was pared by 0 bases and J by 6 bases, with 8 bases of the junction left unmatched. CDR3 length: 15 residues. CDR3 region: CAWSVGTGFASEAFF. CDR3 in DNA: TGTGCCTGGAGTGTAGGGACAGGGTTTGCGTCTGAAGCTTTCTTT.

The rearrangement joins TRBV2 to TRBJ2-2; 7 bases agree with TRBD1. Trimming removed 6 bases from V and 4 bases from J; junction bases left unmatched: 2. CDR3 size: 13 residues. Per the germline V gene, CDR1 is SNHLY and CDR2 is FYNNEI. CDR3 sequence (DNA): TGTGCCAGCAGACAGGGGCCCACCGGGGAGCTGTTTTTT. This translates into CASRQGPTGELFF.

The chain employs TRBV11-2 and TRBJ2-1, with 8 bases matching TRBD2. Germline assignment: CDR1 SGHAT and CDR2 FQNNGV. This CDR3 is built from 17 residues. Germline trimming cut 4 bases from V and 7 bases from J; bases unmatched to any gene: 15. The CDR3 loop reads CASSWQLAVHAGNEQFF. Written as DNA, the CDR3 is TGTGCCAGCAGCTGGCAACTAGCGGTACATGCGGGGAATGAGCAGTTCTTC.

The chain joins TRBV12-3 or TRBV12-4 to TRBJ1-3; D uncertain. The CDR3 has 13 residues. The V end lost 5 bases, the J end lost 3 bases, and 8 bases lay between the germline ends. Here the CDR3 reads CASSATGGNTIYF. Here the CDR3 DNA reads TGTGCCAGCAGTGCGACGGGTGGAAACACCATATATTTT.

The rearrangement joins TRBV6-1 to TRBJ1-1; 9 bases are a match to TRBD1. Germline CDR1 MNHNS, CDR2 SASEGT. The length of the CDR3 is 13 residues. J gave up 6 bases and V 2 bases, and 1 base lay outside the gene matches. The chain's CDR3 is CASSERQGAEAFF. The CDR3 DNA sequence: TGTGCCAGCAGTGAACGACAGGGGGCTGAAGCTTTCTTT.

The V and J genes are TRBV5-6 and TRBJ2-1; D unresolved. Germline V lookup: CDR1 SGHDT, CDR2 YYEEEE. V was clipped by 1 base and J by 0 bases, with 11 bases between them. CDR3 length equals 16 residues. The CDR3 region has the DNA TGTGCCAGCAGCTTGTTTCATAGCTCCTCCTACAATGAGCAGTTCTTC. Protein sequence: CASSLFHSSSYNEQFF.

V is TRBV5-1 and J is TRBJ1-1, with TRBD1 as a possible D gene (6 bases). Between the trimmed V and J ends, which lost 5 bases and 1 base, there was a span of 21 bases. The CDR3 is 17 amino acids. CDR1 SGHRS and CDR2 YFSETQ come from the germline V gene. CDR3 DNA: TGCGCCAGCAGTTCAAGACAGGAGCCCCACCGGAACACTGAAGCTTTCTTT. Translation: CASSSRQEPHRNTEAFF.

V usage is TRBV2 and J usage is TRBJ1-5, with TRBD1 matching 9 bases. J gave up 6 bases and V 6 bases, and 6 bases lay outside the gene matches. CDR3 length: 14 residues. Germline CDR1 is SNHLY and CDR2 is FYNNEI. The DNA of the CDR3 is TGTGCCAGCAGCCGGGACAGGGATGTTCAGCCCCAGCATTTT. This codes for CASSRDRDVQPQHF.

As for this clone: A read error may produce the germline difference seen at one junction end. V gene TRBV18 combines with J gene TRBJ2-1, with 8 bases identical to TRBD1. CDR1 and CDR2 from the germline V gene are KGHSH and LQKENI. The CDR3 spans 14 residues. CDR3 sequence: CASSPPTDRETLLF. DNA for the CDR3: TGTGCCAGCTCACCACCGACGGACAGGGAGACCCTGCTCTTC.

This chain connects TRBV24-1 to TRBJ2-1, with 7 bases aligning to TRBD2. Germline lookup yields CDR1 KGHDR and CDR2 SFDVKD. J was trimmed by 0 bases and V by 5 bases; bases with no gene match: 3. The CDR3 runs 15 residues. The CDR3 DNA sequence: TGTGCCACCAGTGCTCGCGGGAGCTCCTACAATGAGCAGTTCTTC. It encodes CATSARGSSYNEQFF.

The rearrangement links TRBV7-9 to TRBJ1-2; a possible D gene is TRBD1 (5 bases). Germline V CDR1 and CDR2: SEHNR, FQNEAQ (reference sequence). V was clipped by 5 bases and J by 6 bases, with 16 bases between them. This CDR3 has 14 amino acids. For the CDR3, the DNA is TGTGCCAGCAGCGACATTTCAGGGTTAAATGGCTACACCTTC. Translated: CASSDISGLNGYTF.

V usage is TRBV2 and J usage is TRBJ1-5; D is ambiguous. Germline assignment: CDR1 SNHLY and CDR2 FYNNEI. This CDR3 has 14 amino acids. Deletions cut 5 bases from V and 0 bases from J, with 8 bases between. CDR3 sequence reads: CASSQDYSNQPQHF. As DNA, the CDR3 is TGTGCCAGCAGTCAGGATTATAGCAATCAGCCCCAGCATTTT. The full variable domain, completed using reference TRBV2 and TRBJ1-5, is EPEVTQTPSHQVTQMGQEVILRCVPISNHLYFYWYRQILGQKVEFLVSFYNNEISEKSEIFDDQFSVERPDGSNFTLKIRSTKLEDSAMYFCASSQDYSNQPQHFGDGTRLSIL.

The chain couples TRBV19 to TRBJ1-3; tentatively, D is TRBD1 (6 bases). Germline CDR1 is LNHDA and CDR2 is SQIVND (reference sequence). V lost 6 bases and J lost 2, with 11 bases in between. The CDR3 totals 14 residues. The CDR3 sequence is CASRQTGTGNTIYF. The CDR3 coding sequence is TGTGCCAGTAGACAAACAGGGACTGGAAACACCATATATTTT. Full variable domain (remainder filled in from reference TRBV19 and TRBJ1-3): DGGITQSPKYLFRKEGQNVTLSCEQNLNHDAMYWYRQDPGQGLRLIYYSQIVNDFQKGDIAEGYSVSREKKESFPLTVTSAQKNPTAFYLCASRQTGTGNTIYFGEGSWLTVV.

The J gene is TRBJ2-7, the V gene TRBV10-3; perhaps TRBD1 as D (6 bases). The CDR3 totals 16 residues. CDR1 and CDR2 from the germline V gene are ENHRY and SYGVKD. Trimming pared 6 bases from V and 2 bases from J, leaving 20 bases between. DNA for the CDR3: TGTGCCATCAGGCCCGCAGGGGTAGTAGGGCCCTACGAGCAGTACTTC. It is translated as CAIRPAGVVGPYEQYF.

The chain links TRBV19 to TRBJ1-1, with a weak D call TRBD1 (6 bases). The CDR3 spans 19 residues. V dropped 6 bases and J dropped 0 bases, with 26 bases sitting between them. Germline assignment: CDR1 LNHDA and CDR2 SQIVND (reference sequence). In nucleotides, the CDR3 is TGTGCCAGTAGGGTACCCCCACAGGGAGAGAGGCCCATGAACACTGAAGCTTTCTTT. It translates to CASRVPPQGERPMNTEAFF.

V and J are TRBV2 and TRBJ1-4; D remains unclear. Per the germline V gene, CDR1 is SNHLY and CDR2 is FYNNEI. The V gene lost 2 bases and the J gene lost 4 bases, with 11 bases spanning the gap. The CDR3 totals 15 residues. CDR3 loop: CASSEMADINEKLFF. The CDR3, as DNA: TGTGCCAGCAGTGAAATGGCAGATATTAATGAAAAACTGTTTTTT.

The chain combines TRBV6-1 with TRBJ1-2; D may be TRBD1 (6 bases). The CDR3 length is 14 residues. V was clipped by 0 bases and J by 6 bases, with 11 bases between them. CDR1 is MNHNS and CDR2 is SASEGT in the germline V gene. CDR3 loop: CASSEAYREHGYTF. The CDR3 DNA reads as TGTGCCAGCAGTGAAGCCTACAGGGAACATGGCTACACCTTC.